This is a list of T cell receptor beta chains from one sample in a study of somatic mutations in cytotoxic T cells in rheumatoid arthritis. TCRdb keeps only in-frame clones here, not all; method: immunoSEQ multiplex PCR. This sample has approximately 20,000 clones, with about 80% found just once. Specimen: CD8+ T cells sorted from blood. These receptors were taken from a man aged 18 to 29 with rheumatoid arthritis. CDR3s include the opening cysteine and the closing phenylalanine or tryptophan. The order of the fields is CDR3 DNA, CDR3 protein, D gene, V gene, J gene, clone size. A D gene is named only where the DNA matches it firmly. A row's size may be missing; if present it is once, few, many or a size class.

TGTGCCAGCTCGACTTCCGTCCAAAGCTCCTACGAGCAGTACTTC,CASSTSVQSSYEQYF,-,TRBV13,TRBJ2-7,-
TGTGCCAGTAGTACTGACCGTAATCAGCCCCAGCATTTT,CASSTDRNQPQHF,-,TRBV19,TRBJ1-5,few
TGTGCCAGCAGTTCCGGTAGAGGCGACGAGCAGTACTTC,CASSSGRGDEQYF,-,TRBV6-5,TRBJ2-7,-
TGTGCCAGCAGCCCTTCGGCCAGCTCCTACGAGCAGTACTTC,CASSPSASSYEQYF,-,TRBV27,TRBJ2-7,once
TGCGCCAGCAGCCTAGAACTAGCGGGGGGTAACAATGAGCAGTTCTTC,CASSLELAGGNNEQFF,TRBD2,TRBV5-1,TRBJ2-1,-
TGTGCCAGCAGCGCGGACCACACGGGGACTGAAGCTTTCTTT,CASSADHTGTEAFF,-,TRBV28,TRBJ1-1,-
TGTGCCAGCAGCCAAGTTAGGACAGGGAATTACGAGCAGTACTTC,CASSQVRTGNYEQYF,TRBD1,TRBV4-2,TRBJ2-7,-
TGTGCCAGCAGCTTCTTTAGCTTGCGGGGGGCACAAGAGACCCAGTACTTC,CASSFFSLRGAQETQYF,TRBD2,TRBV7-9,TRBJ2-5,-
TGTGCCAGCAGTGAAGGTTGGACACGACGCGAGCAGTACTTC,CASSEGWTRREQYF,-,TRBV2,TRBJ2-7,-
TGTGCCAGCAGCTACGACAGGGGCAATGCTAACTATGGCTACACCTTC,CASSYDRGNANYGYTF,TRBD1,TRBV27,TRBJ1-2,-
TGTGCCAGCAGCCCGGCCAAATGGGGTGCGCAAGAGACCCAGTACTTC,CASSPAKWGAQETQYF,-,TRBV7-2,TRBJ2-5,-
TGTGCCAGCAGCTTAGTGTTCCGGCCTAGGGATACGCAGTATTTT,CASSLVFRPRDTQYF,-,TRBV7-9,TRBJ2-3,-
TGTGCCAGCACCCCTGATCCGGGGGGCTCCTACGAGCAGTACTTC,CASTPDPGGSYEQYF,TRBD2,TRBV28,TRBJ2-7,-
TGTGCCAGCAGCTTAGATCCTAACTATGGCTACACCTTC,CASSLDPNYGYTF,-,TRBV11-2,TRBJ1-2,-
TGTGCCAGCAGCTCGAGCTCTGGGGCCAACGTCCTGACTTTC,CASSSSSGANVLTF,-,TRBV7-6,TRBJ2-6,few
TGTGCCAGCAGCCAAGGACAAGGTATGGGAGACAGAGTCTACGAGCAGTACTTC,CASSQGQGMGDRVYEQYF,-,TRBV4-2,TRBJ2-7,-
TGTGCCAGCAGCAGCACCGGGACAAGCTACGAGCAGTACTTC,CASSSTGTSYEQYF,-,TRBV13,TRBJ2-7,-
TGTGCCAGCCTCTGGGAAGGAGCGGGTGGCTACACCTTC,CASLWEGAGGYTF,-,TRBV28,TRBJ1-2,-
TGCGCCAGCAGACCAGGACAGGGCGATTCACCCCTCCACTTT,CASRPGQGDSPLHF,TRBD1,TRBV4-1,TRBJ1-6,-
TGTGCCACCAGCAACGGACAGGGGCCAGGTCAGCCCCAGCATTTT,CATSNGQGPGQPQHF,TRBD1,TRBV15,TRBJ1-5,-
TGTGCCAGCAGCGCCGGGACAGGGGGTCTCGATCAGTACTTC,CASSAGTGGLDQYF,TRBD1,TRBV6-5,TRBJ2-7,-
TGTGCCAGCAGCACCCCCAATTCAAAGGACACTGGGGCCAACGTCCTGACTTTC,CASSTPNSKDTGANVLTF,-,TRBV9,TRBJ2-6,-
TGTGCCAGCAGCTTAGGGACACTCGAGGAAAAACTGTTTTTT,CASSLGTLEEKLFF,-,TRBV11-2,TRBJ1-4,once
TGTGCCAGCAGCTTCAAGGGAAGAAGTGGAAACACCATATATTTT,CASSFKGRSGNTIYF,-,TRBV5-6,TRBJ1-3,once
TGTGCCACCAGCGGGGGCCAAACTAGCACAGATACGCAGTATTTT,CATSGGQTSTDTQYF,-,TRBV15,TRBJ2-3,-
TGTGCCAGCAGCTTAGGGGGTAACTACGAGCAGTACTTC,CASSLGGNYEQYF,-,TRBV7-9,TRBJ2-7,-
TGTGCCAGCAGCCCACGACATGGGAAAATAAATGAGCAGTTCTTC,CASSPRHGKINEQFF,-,TRBV11-3,TRBJ2-1,once
TGTGCCAGCAGACCTACAGGGGGCAATCAGCCCCAGCATTTT,CASRPTGGNQPQHF,TRBD1,TRBV2,TRBJ1-5,-
TGCGCCAGCAGCTGGGGACAGGGGAACTACGAGCAGTACTTC,CASSWGQGNYEQYF,TRBD1,TRBV5-1,TRBJ2-7,-
TGTGCCAGCAGCTCCGGGACAGGGGATCTCTACGAGCAGTACTTC,CASSSGTGDLYEQYF,TRBD1,TRBV7-8,TRBJ2-7,-
TGTGCCTGGAGTGTCGCAAATGAAGCTTTCTTT,CAWSVANEAFF,-,TRBV30,TRBJ1-1,few
TGTGCCAGCAGTTACTCTGGCAGGGGGAATGAAAAACTGTTTTTT,CASSYSGRGNEKLFF,TRBD1,TRBV6-5,TRBJ1-4,once
TGTGCCAGCAGTTTGACTAGCGGGGGGGTGACAGATACGCAGTATTTT,CASSLTSGGVTDTQYF,TRBD2,TRBV6-5,TRBJ2-3,-